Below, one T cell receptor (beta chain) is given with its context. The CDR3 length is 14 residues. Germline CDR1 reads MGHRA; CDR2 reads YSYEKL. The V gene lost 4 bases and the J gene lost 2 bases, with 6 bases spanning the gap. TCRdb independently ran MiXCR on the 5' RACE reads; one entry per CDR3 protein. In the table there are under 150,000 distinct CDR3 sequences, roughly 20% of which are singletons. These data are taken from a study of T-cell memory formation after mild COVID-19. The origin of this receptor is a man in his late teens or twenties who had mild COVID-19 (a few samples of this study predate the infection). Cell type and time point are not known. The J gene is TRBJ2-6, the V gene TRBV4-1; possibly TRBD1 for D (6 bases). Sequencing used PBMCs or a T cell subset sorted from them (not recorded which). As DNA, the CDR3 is TGCGCCAGCAGCCCAGGGGCTGGGGCCAACGTCCTGACTTTC. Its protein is CASSPGAGANVLTF.